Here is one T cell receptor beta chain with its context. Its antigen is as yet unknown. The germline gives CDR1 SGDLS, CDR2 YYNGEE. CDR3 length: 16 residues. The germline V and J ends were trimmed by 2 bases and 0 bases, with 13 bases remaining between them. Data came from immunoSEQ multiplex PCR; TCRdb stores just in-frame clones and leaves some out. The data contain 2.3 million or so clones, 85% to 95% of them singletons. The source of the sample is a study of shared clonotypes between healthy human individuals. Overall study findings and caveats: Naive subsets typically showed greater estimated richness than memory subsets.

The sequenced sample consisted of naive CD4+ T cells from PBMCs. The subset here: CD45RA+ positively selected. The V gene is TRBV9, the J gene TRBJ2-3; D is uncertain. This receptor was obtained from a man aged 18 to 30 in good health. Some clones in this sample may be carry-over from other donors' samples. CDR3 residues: CASSVSAARSTDTQYF. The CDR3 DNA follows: TGTGCCAGCAGCGTTTCGGCAGCCCGAAGCACAGATACGCAGTATTTT.